One T cell receptor beta chain is described in this entry. Its antigen is still unknown. No qualities accompany the bases; no much larger clone lies one base away. To isolate intraepithelial and lamina propria lymphocytes from graft specimens, dithiothreitol, EDTA incubations and collagenase D digestion were used. Bulk TCR-beta sequencing was performed on serial intestinal graft biopsy specimens collected as late as 600 days after transplant. The data are from a study of graft-versus-host responses after intestinal transplantation (dated by TCRdb to about 2021). Notes on the research overall: The transplants that recipients got were multivisceral, liver-intestinal, or isolated intestinal. Anti-thymocyte globulin induction was given to all recipients, followed by maintenance tacrolimus and steroids for approximately 3 years. After intestinal transplantation, graft-versus-host and host-versus-graft alloreactive T cell clones were followed in the graft, circulation and bone marrow using bulk TCR-beta CDR3 sequencing. Alloreactive clones were identified by sequencing pre-transplant mixed lymphocyte reaction products and comparing these products with unstimulated pre-transplant donor and recipient T cells. Of the approximately 25 intestinal transplant recipients enrolled in the cohort, one of whom was a retransplant, a few patients without pretransplant specimens were excluded. A peak of at least 4% donor T cells among recipient peripheral blood mononuclear cells was the definition used for donor T cell macrochimerism. Rather than being sequenced by the commercial service, samples from a few later patients were sequenced in-house on an Illumina MiSeq and processed with MiXCR. Broad study findings and their caveats: Conclusions were limited by the relatively low number and heterogeneity of intestinal transplant patients. In the allografts of patients with donor T cell macrochimerism, GvH to HvG T cell clonal ratios were high. GvH clones were detected in recipient bone marrow, and some of these GvH clones were observed earlier in ileal mucosa or blood, consistent with an intestinal mucosal origin. Early after transplant, declines in HvG clones were associated with peak levels of circulating GvH clones.

Library construction relied on the immunoSEQ multiplex PCR assay. For most patients, high-throughput TCR-beta CDR3 sequencing of genomic DNA was performed by Adaptive Biotechnologies. As for the authors' bioinformatics: Adaptive's ImmunoSEQ software was the source of the TCR sequencing data for about 20 patients, while three other patients were processed with MiXCR and VDJtools. Because the origin of CDR3 nucleotide sequences shared between donor and recipient could not be assigned, those sequences were removed. To be classed as alloreactive, a clone needed at least 2-fold expansion over unstimulated cells and a minimum CFSE-low frequency of 0.002% (template counts) or 0.001% (read counts). Mappable clones were those detected in sequenced pre-transplant spleen, lymph node, or MLR CFSE-low populations of the donor or recipient. The cumulative frequency of alloreactive clones was calculated as a percentage of all sequences, weighted by copy number. This immuneACCESS table, as held by TCRdb, lists in-frame sequences with V and J called but not all clones. Of the missing ones, under half trace to an unresolved V gene in checked studies; the others have no known cause. The D gene and trimming were derived from the DNA, and the V and J assignments and clone size from that table. This sample lists under 75,000 clones; approximately 91% were detected once. Of the sample, over 1.5% falls within the top ten clones.

The germline V gene gives CDR1 as MGHRA and CDR2 as YSYEKL. V has 6 bases trimmed and J has 3 bases trimmed; junction bases matching no gene number 7. The CDR3 runs 14 residues from the cysteine to the phenylalanine. This entry keeps only the CDR3 DNA: 42 bases, framed from base 1. Here the chain combines TRBV4-1 and TRBJ1-1, and TRBD1 matches 7 of the central bases. The sequence was obtained from a human patient who received an intestinal transplant, so some T cells may come from the graft donor. The sample was ileum tissue, taken more than 350 days after transplant. The CDR3 protein is CASRPGQLYTEAFF. At the DNA level, the sequence is TGCGCCAGCAGACCGGGACAGTTGTACACTGAAGCTTTCTTT.